Listed below are T cell receptor beta chains from one sample, sequenced in a study of cytomegalovirus exposure and HLA in healthy donors. Clones were read by immunoSEQ multiplex PCR, and TCRdb kept only the in-frame ones, dropping some. The sample yields tens of thousands of clones, roughly 93% seen once. The sample comprised PBMCs. The receptor set was obtained from a man aged 25-45 years in good health and CMV-seronegative. Each CDR3 is given with its conserved first and last residue. A D gene is named only where the DNA matches it firmly. The size entry is marked missing in some rows and otherwise reads once, few, many or a size class.

size: -; V: TRBV5-1; J: TRBJ2-1; D: -; DNA: TGCGCCAGCAGCTTGGGCGGCAGTAAGACCCATGAGCAGTTCTTC; CDR3: CASSLGGSKTHEQFF
size: -; V: TRBV4-2; J: TRBJ1-6; D: TRBD1; DNA: TGTGCCAGCAGCCAAGAGAGAGTGACAGGGCTTAATTCACCCCTCCACTTT; CDR3: CASSQERVTGLNSPLHF
size: -; V: TRBV27; J: TRBJ2-4; D: TRBD1; DNA: TGTGCCAGCAGTGGGACAGGCGCAAGAGCTGATATAGCCAAAAACATTCAGTACTTC; CDR3: CASSGTGARADIAKNIQYF
size: -; V: TRBV29-1; J: TRBJ2-3; D: TRBD2; DNA: TGCAGCGCTGAGGGGGGACTAGGATTCGATACGCAGTATTTT; CDR3: CSAEGGLGFDTQYF
size: -; V: TRBV10-2; J: TRBJ1-2; D: -; DNA: TGCGCCAGCAGTGAGGAGTGGAACTATGGCTACACCTTC; CDR3: CASSEEWNYGYTF
size: -; V: TRBV5-4; J: TRBJ1-2; D: -; DNA: TGTGCCAGCAGCTTGTCAGGGATGCTTGTGAGTGGCTACACCTTC; CDR3: CASSLSGMLVSGYTF
size: -; V: TRBV7-8; J: TRBJ2-3; D: -; DNA: TGTGCCAGCAGCTTAGGGAGTAGCACAGATACGCAGTATTTT; CDR3: CASSLGSSTDTQYF
size: few; V: TRBV19; J: TRBJ1-5; D: -; DNA: TGTGCCAGTAGTATGGGTATAGGGGTGAATCAGCCCCAGCATTTT; CDR3: CASSMGIGVNQPQHF
size: -; V: TRBV7-2; J: TRBJ2-3; D: TRBD2; DNA: TGTGCCAGCAGCTCCATGGGTAGCGGGAGTACGAGCACAGATACGCAGTATTTT; CDR3: CASSSMGSGSTSTDTQYF
size: -; V: TRBV28; J: TRBJ2-1; D: -; DNA: TGTGCCAGCAGTCCCGGGAGAATACGGCCCTTGCAGTTCTTC; CDR3: CASSPGRIRPLQFF
size: -; V: TRBV28; J: TRBJ1-3; D: -; DNA: TGTGCCAGCATATCCACGGGGTCCGGAAACACCATATATTTT; CDR3: CASISTGSGNTIYF
size: -; V: TRBV28; J: TRBJ2-3; D: -; DNA: TGTGCCAGCAGTCCCCCAGGGGCCATGGGAGATACGCAGTATTTT; CDR3: CASSPPGAMGDTQYF
size: -; V: TRBV6-6; J: TRBJ2-2; D: TRBD2; DNA: TGTGCCGCCCGGGGCGGGGGGAACACCGGGGAGCTGTTTTTT; CDR3: CAARGGGNTGELFF
size: few; V: TRBV28; J: TRBJ2-3; D: TRBD2; DNA: TGTGCCAGCAGCTCAGTGGGGGGGGTAAGCACAGATACGCAGTATTTT; CDR3: CASSSVGGVSTDTQYF
size: -; V: TRBV7-9; J: TRBJ1-1; D: TRBD1; DNA: TGTGCCAGCAGCATACAGGGGATACCGAACACTGAAGCTTTCTTT; CDR3: CASSIQGIPNTEAFF
size: -; V: TRBV4-1; J: TRBJ2-1; D: TRBD2; DNA: TGCGCCAGCAGCCTACTAGCGGGAGTTGGGGTGAGTGAGCAGTTCTTC; CDR3: CASSLLAGVGVSEQFF
size: -; V: TRBV19; J: TRBJ2-1; D: -; DNA: TGTGCCAGTAGTCCTCAAATCGGGACTTTCAATGAGCAGTTCTTC; CDR3: CASSPQIGTFNEQFF
size: -; V: TRBV19; J: TRBJ1-3; D: -; DNA: TGTGCCAGTAGTATTAGGCCGGGCCCGGGATCTGGAAACACCATATATTTT; CDR3: CASSIRPGPGSGNTIYF
size: -; V: TRBV19; J: TRBJ1-2; D: TRBD1; DNA: TGTGCCAGTAGTATGGACAGGGGGTATGGCTACACCTTC; CDR3: CASSMDRGYGYTF
size: once; V: TRBV19; J: TRBJ1-5; D: TRBD1; DNA: TGTGCCAGTAGTATGACAGGGCGCGGCAATCAGCCCCAGCATTTT; CDR3: CASSMTGRGNQPQHF
size: -; V: TRBV19; J: TRBJ1-2; D: TRBD1; DNA: TGTGCCAGTAGTATCCGGAACACAGGGGAGGGCTACACCTTC; CDR3: CASSIRNTGEGYTF
size: few; V: TRBV7-9; J: TRBJ1-1; D: -; DNA: TGTGCCAGCAGCATCGAAACCCTTGAGACAGTGAACACTGAAGCTTTCTTT; CDR3: CASSIETLETVNTEAFF
size: -; V: TRBV30; J: TRBJ1-1; D: -; DNA: TGTGCCTGGAGTGCAAGAGTGAACACTGAAGCTTTCTTT; CDR3: CAWSARVNTEAFF
size: -; V: TRBV27; J: TRBJ2-7; D: -; DNA: TGTGCCAGCAGTCCCGGGTCAGTTATCCTCTACGAGCAGTACTTC; CDR3: CASSPGSVILYEQYF
size: -; V: TRBV7-3; J: TRBJ2-3; D: -; DNA: TGTGCCAGCAGCCGGGGACTGGCCACAGATACGCAGTATTTT; CDR3: CASSRGLATDTQYF
size: once; V: TRBV7-2; J: TRBJ1-2; D: TRBD1; DNA: TGTGCCAGCAGCTTAGAGGGGACAGGGGGCGCAGTTAACGGCTACACCTTC; CDR3: CASSLEGTGGAVNGYTF
size: -; V: TRBV5-1; J: TRBJ2-2; D: -; DNA: TGCGCCAGCAGCCTTTTCGGACAAAACACCGGGGAGCTGTTTTTT; CDR3: CASSLFGQNTGELFF